Below are 18 T cell receptor beta chains sequenced from a single sample in a study of OX40 agonist ivuxolimab in advanced cancers. Clones were sequenced by immunoSEQ multiplex PCR, and TCRdb holds only the in-frame ones, with some missing. The sample contains approximately 82,000 clones, 85% to 95% of which appear only once. Sequenced material: CD4+ or CD8+ T cells sorted from blood, taken in a trial of the OX40 agonist ivuxolimab. All receptors derive from an adult with an advanced solid tumor such as melanoma, head and neck, liver or kidney cancer.

This clone was found once. The genes are TRBV28 and TRBJ2-7, with unresolved D. This CDR3 comprises 15 residues. Trimming removed 6 bases at V and 4 bases at J, with 19 bases between. Germline CDR1 is MDHEN and CDR2 is SYDVKM. CDR3 residues: CASSNTPGRRYEQYF. The CDR3 coding sequence is TGTGCCAGCAGCAATACACCCGGGCGAAGATACGAGCAGTACTTC.

The J gene is TRBJ2-7, the V gene TRBV7-9; possibly TRBD2 for D (6 bases). The CDR3 sequence is 15 residues long. V lost 1 base, J lost 5 bases, and 15 bases lay in between. The V gene's germline CDR1 is SEHNR and CDR2 FQNEAQ (reference sequence). The CDR3 loop reads CASSLENWGEDEQYF. The CDR3 DNA sequence: TGTGCCAGCAGCTTAGAGAATTGGGGGGAGGACGAGCAGTACTTC.

The rearrangement joins TRBV29-1 to TRBJ2-1; possibly TRBD1 for D (6 bases). CDR3 length: 13 residues. Germline assignment: CDR1 SQVTM and CDR2 ANQGSEA. V was cut by 3 bases and J by 8 bases, with 14 bases left in between. The CDR3 reads CSVDRDITDEQFF. The DNA of the CDR3 is TGCAGCGTTGATAGGGACATAACGGATGAGCAGTTCTTC.

This chain connects TRBV5-5 to TRBJ1-1, with 9 positions matching TRBD1. The CDR3 has 14 residues. The ends lost 0 bases at V and 11 bases at J; junction bases unmatched: 8. CDR1 SGHKS and CDR2 YYEKEE come from the germline V gene (reference sequence). The CDR3 region is CASSLEQGAPMAFF. The DNA of the CDR3 is TGTGCCAGCAGCTTGGAACAGGGGGCGCCGATGGCTTTCTTT.

A single count supports this clone. J is TRBJ2-2 and V is TRBV5-6; TRBD2 matches at 15 bases. V trimming: 4 bases; J trimming: 1 base; junction bases outside the gene matches: 8. The CDR3 is made up of 19 amino acids. Germline CDR1 is SGHDT and CDR2 is YYEEEE. The CDR3 region is CASSEGTSGRYLNTGELFF. The CDR3 bases are TGTGCCAGCAGCGAAGGGACTAGCGGGAGGTATCTGAACACCGGGGAGCTGTTTTTT.

The chain couples TRBV5-1 to TRBJ1-2; D is possibly TRBD1 (6 bases). Germline CDR1 reads SGHRS; CDR2 reads YFSETQ. The CDR3 sequence is 15 residues long. V lost 2 bases and J 3 bases, leaving 14 bases between the germline ends. The CDR3 DNA reads TGCGCCAGCAGCTTATCGACAGGAGGAGACTATGGCTACACCTTC. As protein: CASSLSTGGDYGYTF.

The rearrangement uses TRBV4-1 and TRBJ1-6, with D possibly matching TRBD1 (5 bases). Germline V gene data show CDR1 as MGHRA and CDR2 as YSYEKL. V lost 0 bases, J lost 2 bases, and 11 bases lay in between. CDR3 length equals 17 residues. CDR3 protein: CASSQDAGITYNSPLHF. The CDR3, as DNA: TGCGCCAGCAGCCAAGATGCAGGGATCACCTATAATTCACCCCTCCACTTT.

V gene TRBV9 combines with J gene TRBJ2-7; TRBD2 matches at 7 bases. Germline V gene data show CDR1 as SGDLS and CDR2 as YYNGEE. The V segment lost 0 bases and the J segment 2 bases; nucleotides outside the gene matches: 5. The CDR3 has 15 amino acids. The DNA of the CDR3 is TGTGCCAGCAGCGTAGGCCTAGCGGTAACCTACGAGCAGTACTTC. This translates into CASSVGLAVTYEQYF. Based on the CDR3 plus reference TRBV9 and TRBJ2-7, the full variable domain is DSGVTQTPKHLITATGQRVTLRCSPRSGDLSVYWYQQSLDQGLQFLIQYYNGEERAKGNILERFSAQQFPDLHSELNLSSLELGDSALYFCASSVGLAVTYEQYFGPGTRLTVT.

This rearrangement joins TRBV5-1 to TRBJ1-1; D remains unclear. Per germline, CDR1 SGHRS and CDR2 YFSETQ. V lost 2 bases, J lost 0 bases, and 11 bases lay in between. The CDR3 loop spans 15 amino acids. CDR3 loop: CASSFSYFMNTEAFF. CDR3 nucleotide sequence: TGCGCCAGCAGCTTTAGTTACTTCATGAACACTGAAGCTTTCTTT.

The CDR3 loop is CASSQDRGNSPLHF. In DNA form, the CDR3 reads TGCGCCAGCAGCCAAGACAGGGGTAATTCACCCCTCCACTTT. V usage is TRBV4-3 and J usage is TRBJ1-6; a weak D match, TRBD1 (6 bases). The CDR3 loop spans 14 amino acids. Germline V gene lookup returns CDR1 LGHNA and CDR2 YSLEER. The V and J ends lost 0 bases and 6 bases respectively, with 6 bases between them.

The V gene is TRBV30, the J gene TRBJ2-7, with D perhaps being TRBD1 or TRBD2 (6 bases each). In germline, CDR1 is GTSNPN, CDR2 SVGIG (reference sequence). Trimming stripped 4 bases from V and 6 bases from J, with 10 bases between. The CDR3 sequence is 11 residues long. The CDR3 DNA follows: TGTGCCTGGACCGGGGGCGTCGAGCAGTACTTC. Protein product: CAWTGGVEQYF.

J is TRBJ1-1 and V is TRBV9; TRBD1 agrees at 8 bases. The germline gives CDR1 SGDLS, CDR2 YYNGEE. The CDR3 consists of 16 residues. V lost 3 bases and J lost 2; bases outside the gene matches: 9. This CDR3 is CASSAPSTGGNTEAFF. The CDR3 coding sequence is TGTGCCAGCAGCGCCCCTTCTACAGGGGGAAACACTGAAGCTTTCTTT.

In regard to this clone: Within the sample, other DNA sequences also encode this same CDR3. The J gene is TRBJ2-7, the V gene TRBV5-6; D gene ambiguous. Trimming cost V 0 bases and J 0 bases, with 4 bases left between them. CDR3 size: 13 residues. Germline CDR1 is SGHDT and CDR2 is YYEEEE. This chain's CDR3 is CASSLESSYEQYF. In DNA, the CDR3 is TGTGCCAGCAGCTTGGAGAGCTCCTACGAGCAGTACTTC.

V is TRBV11-2 and J is TRBJ2-7, with D uncertain. V dropped 0 bases and J dropped 0 bases, with 6 bases sitting between them. Per the germline V gene, CDR1 is SGHAT and CDR2 is FQNNGV. This CDR3 is built from 14 residues. The CDR3 sequence is CASSLEAVSYEQYF. The CDR3 DNA follows: TGTGCCAGCAGCTTAGAGGCGGTCTCCTACGAGCAGTACTTC. The whole variable domain, filled in from reference TRBV11-2 and TRBJ2-7, reads EAGVAQSPRYKIIEKRQSVAFWCNPISGHATLYWYQQILGQGPKLLIQFQNNGVVDDSQLPKDRFSAERLKGVDSTLKIQPAKLEDSAVYLCASSLEAVSYEQYFGPGTRLTVT.

This clone was picked up one time. CDR3 in DNA: TGTGCCAGCAGCGACGGGACTGGCTCCTACGAGCAGTACTTC. Protein product: CASSDGTGSYEQYF. The chain joins TRBV9 to TRBJ2-7; D is possibly TRBD2 (6 bases). Germline V gives CDR1 SGDLS, CDR2 YYNGEE. With 3 bases removed from V and 0 bases from J, the gap between germline ends came to 10 bases. The CDR3 runs to 14 residues.

This sequence joins TRBV12-5 and TRBJ2-7, with D possibly being TRBD1 or TRBD2 (6 bases each). The length of the CDR3 is 16 residues. Trimming left V 6 bases short and J 1 base short, with 19 bases between. The germline V gene encodes CDR1 LGHNT and CDR2 FRNRAP. CDR3 bases: TGTGCTAGTGGCCCAGTGGGACGGGGGCCATCCTACGAGCAGTACTTC. Translating gives CASGPVGRGPSYEQYF.

The CDR3 here is CAISDPGLPFYEQYF. CDR3 DNA sequence: TGTGCCATCAGTGACCCGGGACTACCTTTCTACGAGCAGTACTTC. The chain combines TRBV10-3 with TRBJ2-7; 7 nucleotides align to TRBD2. CDR3 length: 15 residues. Germline V gene sequence: CDR1 ENHRY, CDR2 SYGVKD. With 3 bases clipped from V and 3 bases from J, the junction kept 8 bases outside the gene matches.

This clone was observed once. The chain combines TRBV4-1 with TRBJ2-1, with D hard to call. CDR3 size: 13 residues. CDR1 and CDR2 from the germline V gene are MGHRA and YSYEKL. The V end lost 1 base, the J end lost 8 bases, and 9 bases lay between the germline ends. CDR3 amino acids: CASSQGLGDEQFF. The CDR3 DNA follows: TGCGCCAGCAGCCAAGGGCTAGGCGATGAGCAGTTCTTC.